This T cell receptor beta chain was documented in a study of T-cell reconstitution after alpha-beta-depleted transplantation in children. During its preparation, the TCRbeta library received unique molecular identifiers. TCRdb redid the calling of the PCR reads with MiXCR, one entry per CDR3 protein. The sample holds about 24,000 distinct CDR3 sequences; 11% are singletons and the top ten take around 25%. This clonotype was seen many times. The source of this sequence is a human donor who donated a stem cell graft to a child with chronic granulomatous disease. The sample was PBMCs from the stem cell graft donor, taken from the stem cell graft.

The CDR3 region has the DNA TGTGCCAGCAGCTACGGGGGACCTCCCGACGAGCAGTACTTC. As protein: CASSYGGPPDEQYF. This chain links TRBV7-2 with TRBJ2-7; a weak D match, TRBD2 (6 bases). V gave up 4 bases and J gave up 5 bases, with 15 bases separating them. CDR3 length: 14 amino acids. Germline lookup yields CDR1 SGHTA and CDR2 FQGNSA.